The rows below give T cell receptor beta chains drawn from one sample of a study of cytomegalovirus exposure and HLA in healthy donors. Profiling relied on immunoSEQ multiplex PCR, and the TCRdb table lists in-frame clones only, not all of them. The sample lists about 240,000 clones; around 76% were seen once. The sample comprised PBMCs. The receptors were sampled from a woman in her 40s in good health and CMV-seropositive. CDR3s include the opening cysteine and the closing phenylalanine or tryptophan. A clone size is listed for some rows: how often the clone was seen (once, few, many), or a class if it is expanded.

CDR3 protein: CASSRGTGEYQPQHF
V gene: TRBV28
clone size: .
CDR3 length: 15

CDR3 protein: CASSEPGAGNEQFF
V gene: TRBV10-1
clone size: .
CDR3 length: 14

CDR3 protein: CAANHRGGNEAFF
V gene: TRBV6-6
clone size: .
CDR3 length: 13

CDR3 protein: CASSQDYAGDERYF
V gene: TRBV4-3
clone size: .
CDR3 length: 14

CDR3 protein: CASSLVQSYEQYF
V gene: TRBV11-1
clone size: .
CDR3 length: 13

CDR3 protein: CATELAGGYNEQFF
V gene: TRBV10-3
clone size: .
CDR3 length: 14

CDR3 protein: CASSQAGTGGFNEQFF
V gene: TRBV4-3
clone size: .
CDR3 length: 16

CDR3 protein: CASSPGRREVTYEQYF
V gene: TRBV27
clone size: .
CDR3 length: 16

CDR3 protein: CASSILPPQGKNTEAFF
V gene: TRBV19
clone size: .
CDR3 length: 17

CDR3 protein: CASSSRARASGANVLTF
V gene: TRBV19
clone size: .
CDR3 length: 17

CDR3 protein: CASSMWGGIKAQYF
V gene: TRBV19
clone size: once
CDR3 length: 14

CDR3 protein: CASSFTGTGSYEQYF
V gene: TRBV7-2
clone size: .
CDR3 length: 15

CDR3 protein: CSVGPSSYEQYF
V gene: TRBV29-1
clone size: .
CDR3 length: 12

CDR3 protein: CSGLTGRLDIQYF
V gene: TRBV29-1
clone size: .
CDR3 length: 13

CDR3 protein: CAMGQGAGSPTYEQYF
V gene: TRBV23-1
clone size: .
CDR3 length: 16

CDR3 protein: CASSGGQRNEKLFF
V gene: TRBV6-1
clone size: .
CDR3 length: 14

CDR3 protein: CASIAGGHNEQFF
V gene: TRBV27
clone size: .
CDR3 length: 13

CDR3 protein: CASSQHNYGYTF
V gene: TRBV7-2
clone size: .
CDR3 length: 12

CDR3 protein: CASSQVGLAGGLDTGELFF
V gene: TRBV4-3
clone size: .
CDR3 length: 19

CDR3 protein: CASSLRGAAYEQYF
V gene: TRBV5-6
clone size: .
CDR3 length: 14

CDR3 protein: CASSLGLNQPQHF
V gene: TRBV4-1
clone size: .
CDR3 length: 13

CDR3 protein: CASSLWGQGAGETQYF
V gene: TRBV7-3
clone size: .
CDR3 length: 16

CDR3 protein: CASRRGKAGELFF
V gene: TRBV6-1
clone size: once
CDR3 length: 13

CDR3 protein: CASRHTRTGSGYTF
V gene: TRBV2
clone size: .
CDR3 length: 14

CDR3 protein: CSVLHGTPYGYTF
V gene: TRBV29-1
clone size: .
CDR3 length: 13

CDR3 protein: CASSPQVNNYGYTF
V gene: TRBV7-2
clone size: .
CDR3 length: 14

CDR3 protein: CASMQRGGGDTQYF
V gene: TRBV5-1
clone size: .
CDR3 length: 14

CDR3 protein: CASSLAPSGGSYNEQFF
V gene: TRBV11-1
clone size: .
CDR3 length: 17

CDR3 protein: CASSVEGDKNTEAFF
V gene: TRBV5-1
clone size: few
CDR3 length: 15

CDR3 protein: CATRDSLTSGRVLQETQYF
V gene: TRBV10-3
clone size: .
CDR3 length: 19

CDR3 protein: CASSVVGTTVQETQYF
V gene: TRBV9
clone size: .
CDR3 length: 16

CDR3 protein: CASSLDAGRNTDTQYF
V gene: TRBV5-1
clone size: few
CDR3 length: 16

CDR3 protein: CASSKWTTTTDTQYF
V gene: TRBV9
clone size: .
CDR3 length: 15

CDR3 protein: CSSSKQDSPLHF
V gene: TRBV7-9
clone size: few
CDR3 length: 12

CDR3 protein: CASSPRTGGFEAFF
V gene: TRBV7-8
clone size: .
CDR3 length: 14

CDR3 protein: CASSQNRGGSPLHF
V gene: TRBV19
clone size: .
CDR3 length: 14

CDR3 protein: CASSEPQRQTEGYTF
V gene: TRBV6-1
clone size: .
CDR3 length: 15

CDR3 protein: CASSVSGAASYEQYF
V gene: TRBV9
clone size: few
CDR3 length: 15

CDR3 protein: CASSLTSGVQETQYF
V gene: TRBV7-9
clone size: .
CDR3 length: 15

CDR3 protein: CASSPTGLTDTQYF
V gene: TRBV7-2
clone size: .
CDR3 length: 14

CDR3 protein: CASSQGLSNEQFF
V gene: TRBV4-1
clone size: once
CDR3 length: 13

CDR3 protein: CASSRRTGANVLTF
V gene: TRBV6-5
clone size: .
CDR3 length: 14

CDR3 protein: CASSIENRVTGELFF
V gene: TRBV19
clone size: .
CDR3 length: 15

CDR3 protein: CASSLEYDSPYF
V gene: TRBV7-9
clone size: .
CDR3 length: 12

CDR3 protein: CSSSLPARLEAFF
V gene: TRBV7-9
clone size: .
CDR3 length: 13

CDR3 protein: CASSLERSLMNTEAFF
V gene: TRBV5-1
clone size: .
CDR3 length: 16